The 30 T cell receptor beta chains presented below share a single source sample, sequenced in a study of T cells in Graves' hyperthyroidism and ophthalmopathy. Amplification yielded TCR beta CDR3 regions, with RNA transcripts as the source. An initial round of RT-PCR targeting the TCR CDR3 relied on the HTBI primer set. TCRdb recomputed calls from the multiplex PCR reads with MiXCR, one row per CDR3 protein. The sample has about 640,000 distinct CDR3 sequences, about a fifth seen once. The sample taken for sequencing was blood. The receptors were sampled from a man between 25 and 39 years old with Graves' ophthalmopathy.

This clonotype has at least ten counts. The chain is built from TRBV30 and TRBJ1-2; D is possibly TRBD1 (6 bases). The V end lost 0 bases, the J end lost 5 bases, and 7 bases lay between the germline ends. The V gene's germline CDR1 is GTSNPN and CDR2 SVGIG (reference sequence). The CDR3 covers 12 residues. CDR3 DNA: TGTGCCTGGAGTGTTACAGGGTATGGCTACACCTTC. Amino acids: CAWSVTGYGYTF.

This sequence joins TRBV7-9 and TRBJ2-2; weak D call: TRBD2 (5 bases). Trimming stripped 4 bases from V and 7 bases from J, with 13 bases between. Germline V CDR1 and CDR2: SEHNR, FQNEAQ (reference sequence). This CDR3 contains 14 residues. Written as DNA, the CDR3 is TGTGCCAGCAGCTCTCCGGGGTACGGCGGGGAGCTGTTTTTT. Translated: CASSSPGYGGELFF.

The chain links TRBV7-6 to TRBJ2-2; D may be TRBD1 (6 bases). Germline lookup yields CDR1 SGHVS and CDR2 FNYEAQ. The germline V and J ends were trimmed by 3 bases and 3 bases, with 8 bases remaining between them. CDR3 length equals 14 residues. This CDR3 is CASSLGHYTGELFF. In DNA form, the CDR3 reads TGTGCCAGCAGCTTGGGACACTACACCGGGGAGCTGTTTTTT.

This clonotype was counted between two and nine times. The chain couples TRBV29-1 to TRBJ2-7, with D maybe TRBD2 (7 bases). This CDR3 is built from 14 residues. The germline V gene has CDR1 SQVTM and CDR2 ANQGSEA. Deletions cut 4 bases from V and 1 base from J, with 14 bases between. CDR3 amino acids: CSVARGARSYEQYF. Here the CDR3 DNA reads TGCAGCGTTGCCCGGGGGGCGCGGTCCTACGAGCAGTACTTC.

The chain is built from TRBV2 and TRBJ1-3; D uncertain. From germline, CDR1 is SNHLY and CDR2 FYNNEI. V lost 3 bases and J 4 bases, leaving 16 bases between the germline ends. The CDR3 is 16 amino acids. As DNA, the CDR3 is TGTGCCAGCAGTGACCGGGTACTAGGAGCCGGAAACACCATATATTTT. Its translation is CASSDRVLGAGNTIYF.

This rearrangement joins TRBV7-6 to TRBJ1-1, with 7 bases lining up with TRBD1. Germline V gene lookup returns CDR1 SGHVS and CDR2 FNYEAQ. V gave up 5 bases and J gave up 5 bases; unmatched junction bases: 11. The CDR3 runs 15 residues. The chain's CDR3 is CASSPTASGGTEAFF. DNA for the CDR3: TGTGCCAGCAGCCCAACCGCATCAGGGGGTACTGAAGCTTTCTTT.

This chain links TRBV5-1 with TRBJ2-1, with TRBD2 identical over 9 bases. CDR3 length: 15 amino acids. V was clipped by 7 bases and J by 3 bases; unmatched bases: 8. Germline V CDR1 and CDR2: SGHRS, YFSETQ. The CDR3 region is CASCLAGEGYNEQFF. As DNA, the CDR3 is TGCGCCAGCTGTTTAGCGGGAGAAGGCTACAATGAGCAGTTCTTC.

This clonotype was detected a few times. The V call is TRBV7-2, the J call TRBJ2-1; the D is unclear. CDR3 size: 15 residues. Trimming stripped 1 base from V and 5 bases from J, with 12 bases between. Germline V gene lookup returns CDR1 SGHTA and CDR2 FQGNSA. The CDR3 region is CASSLGRLTNNEQFF. CDR3 coding DNA: TGTGCCAGCAGCTTAGGCAGGCTGACCAACAATGAGCAGTTCTTC. Drawing the rest from reference TRBV7-2 and TRBJ2-1, the complete variable domain is GAGVSQSPSNKVTEKGKDVELRCDPISGHTALYWYRQSLGQGLEFLIYFQGNSAPDKSGLPSDRFSAERTGGSVSTLTIQRTQQEDSAVYLCASSLGRLTNNEQFFGPGTRLTVL.

Only a few counts were recorded for this clonotype. J is TRBJ2-1 and V is TRBV5-1; a possible D gene is TRBD2 (6 bases). CDR1 and CDR2 from the germline V gene are SGHRS and YFSETQ. The CDR3 spans 12 residues. The V and J ends lost 4 bases and 11 bases respectively, with 13 bases between them. Here the CDR3 reads CASSTGTEKQFF. The CDR3 DNA reads as TGCGCCAGCAGCACCGGGACTGAGAAGCAGTTCTTC.

This clonotype was observed a few times. The genes are TRBV4-1 and TRBJ1-6; perhaps TRBD1 as D (5 bases). V lost 1 base and J lost 10, with 14 bases in between. CDR3 length: 15 residues. Germline V lookup: CDR1 MGHRA, CDR2 YSYEKL. CDR3 in amino acids: CASSQGLGETSPLHF. CDR3 nucleotide sequence: TGCGCCAGCAGCCAAGGACTGGGGGAAACCTCACCCCTCCACTTT.

This clonotype is a singleton in its sample. J is TRBJ1-6 and V is TRBV5-1, with TRBD1 identical over 9 bases. The germline V gene has CDR1 SGHRS and CDR2 YFSETQ. This CDR3 has 15 residues. V was clipped by 0 bases and J by 8 bases; unmatched bases: 3. The DNA for the CDR3 is TGCGCCAGCAGCTTGGGCCGGACAGGGGATTCACCCCTCCACTTT. It specifies CASSLGRTGDSPLHF.

This clonotype was seen repeatedly, ten times or more. The rearrangement joins TRBV7-6 to TRBJ2-7, with TRBD1 matching 7 bases. The V and J ends lost 8 bases and 4 bases, in that order; junction bases with no gene match: 11. Germline V gene lookup returns CDR1 SGHVS and CDR2 FNYEAQ. The CDR3 has 14 amino acids. The CDR3 DNA reads as TGTGCCAGCGCCCCGACAGGGAAGGGGTACGAGCAGTACTTC. This gives the protein CASAPTGKGYEQYF.

This clonotype was counted only a few times. The V and J genes are TRBV19 and TRBJ2-1; 9 bases line up with TRBD1. The germline CDR1 and CDR2 sequences are LNHDA and SQIVND (reference sequence). V lost 1 base and J lost 15; bases outside the gene matches: 4. CDR3 size: 12 residues. CDR3 in DNA: TGTGCCAGTAGTATAGGGGGACAGGGTCTGTTCTTC. Encoded protein: CASSIGGQGLFF.

The chain recombines TRBV19 with TRBJ2-2, with a weak D call TRBD2 (6 bases). The CDR3 consists of 14 residues. Trimming removed 7 bases from V and 6 bases from J, with 15 bases in between. The V gene's germline CDR1 is LNHDA and CDR2 SQIVND (reference sequence). The CDR3, as DNA: TGTGCCAGTAAACGGGAGCCTGCCCCCGGGGAGCTGTTTTTT. This translates into CASKREPAPGELFF.

This clonotype has a count of ten or more. The chain combines TRBV28 with TRBJ1-5, with TRBD1 matching over 7 bases. There are 14 residues in the CDR3. Germline values: CDR1 MDHEN, CDR2 SYDVKM. Unmatched junction bases numbered 4, after V lost 8 bases and J lost 0 bases. As DNA, the CDR3 is TGTGCCAGCCAAGGGACAGCTAGCAATCAGCCCCAGCATTTT. This sequence encodes CASQGTASNQPQHF.

This clonotype was seen many times. The chain links TRBV11-1 to TRBJ1-5, with D unclear. The germline V and J ends were trimmed by 2 bases and 5 bases, with 7 bases remaining between them. This CDR3 contains 13 residues. Germline V gene sequence: CDR1 SGHAT, CDR2 FQDESV (reference sequence). The CDR3 sequence is CASSLSPDQPQHF. The CDR3, as DNA: TGTGCCAGCAGCTTATCACCCGATCAGCCCCAGCATTTT.

This clonotype has at least ten counts. The V and J genes are TRBV5-1 and TRBJ2-1, with TRBD2 as a possible D gene (7 bases). Looked up from germline, CDR1 is SGHRS and CDR2 is YFSETQ. Trimming shortened V by 2 bases and J by 2 bases, and 11 bases separated the two germline ends. CDR3 size: 15 residues. This CDR3 is CASSFKGGPYNEQFF. CDR3 bases: TGCGCCAGCAGCTTTAAGGGGGGGCCCTACAATGAGCAGTTCTTC.

The chain couples TRBV9 to TRBJ2-5, with D possibly matching TRBD2 (6 bases). V dropped 3 bases and J dropped 2 bases, with 14 bases sitting between them. CDR3 length: 15 residues. CDR1 and CDR2 (germline): SGDLS, YYNGEE. This CDR3 reads CASSAGGARQETQYF. The CDR3, as DNA: TGTGCCAGCAGCGCAGGAGGGGCCAGACAAGAGACCCAGTACTTC.

The rearrangement links TRBV3-1 to TRBJ2-7, with D unresolved. Trimming removed 4 bases from V and 5 bases from J, with 15 bases in between. CDR1 is LGHDT and CDR2 is YNNKEL in the germline V gene (reference sequence). This CDR3 is built from 14 residues. CDR3 loop: CASSPPWGINEQYF. The CDR3 coding sequence is TGTGCCAGCAGCCCCCCCTGGGGTATCAACGAGCAGTACTTC.

This rearrangement joins TRBV14 to TRBJ2-1; 7 nucleotides match TRBD2. J lost 2 bases, V lost 3 bases, and 7 bases had no gene match. The CDR3 sequence is 16 residues long. The V gene's germline CDR1 is SGHDN and CDR2 FVKESK. CDR3 in amino acids: CASSQTLAMTYNEQFF. The CDR3 DNA sequence: TGTGCCAGCAGCCAGACACTAGCGATGACCTACAATGAGCAGTTCTTC.

In this sample, this clonotype turned up many times. The V call is TRBV2, the J call TRBJ1-5, with a weak D call TRBD1 (6 bases). The germline V and J ends were trimmed by 5 bases and 4 bases, with 12 bases remaining between them. Per germline, CDR1 SNHLY and CDR2 FYNNEI. This CDR3 spans 14 amino acids. DNA of the CDR3: TGTGCCAGCAGTCCAGACAGGACAAATCAGCCCCAGCATTTT. Its translation: CASSPDRTNQPQHF.

This clonotype was detected many times. The CDR3 region has the DNA TGTGCCAGCAGTTACTCGGGACTAGCGGGACGGGATCCAGGAGCGACCCAGTACTTC. Amino acids: CASSYSGLAGRDPGATQYF. The chain carries TRBV6-6 and TRBJ2-5; 13 bases fit TRBD2. CDR1 and CDR2 (germline): MNHNY, SVGAGI (reference sequence). With 0 bases clipped from V and 7 bases from J, the junction kept 14 bases outside the gene matches. This CDR3 has 19 amino acids.

This clonotype came up a few times. The CDR3 reads CASRQGGQNIQYF. Written as DNA, the CDR3 is TGTGCCAGCCGCCAGGGGGGGCAAAACATTCAGTACTTC. The chain uses TRBV28 and TRBJ2-4, with D perhaps given as TRBD1 or TRBD2 (7 bases each). Trimming stripped 8 bases from V and 5 bases from J, with 13 bases between. Per the germline V gene, CDR1 is MDHEN and CDR2 is SYDVKM. This CDR3 spans 13 amino acids.

This clonotype was seen only a few times. The chain is built from TRBV4-1 and TRBJ2-2, with 11 bases fitting TRBD2. CDR1 and CDR2 from the germline V gene are MGHRA and YSYEKL. The V gene end was trimmed by 3 bases and the J gene end by 8 bases; junction bases not matched to a gene: 5. The CDR3 has 15 residues. The CDR3 DNA reads TGCGCCAGCAGCCACACTAGCGGGAGAGTAGGGGAGCTGTTTTTT. It encodes CASSHTSGRVGELFF.

In this sample, this clonotype turned up a few times. The chain employs TRBV12-3 or TRBV12-4 and TRBJ2-1; a possible D gene is TRBD2 (5 bases). V gave up 7 bases and J gave up 2 bases, with 15 bases separating them. The CDR3 consists of 15 residues. The DNA for the CDR3 is TGTGCCAGCACCCCCCGGAGAGGGACCTACAATGAGCAGTTCTTC. Amino acids: CASTPRRGTYNEQFF.

This clonotype was counted only a few times. V and J are TRBV30 and TRBJ1-2, with 7 bases aligning to TRBD1. The germline gives CDR1 GTSNPN, CDR2 SVGIG (reference sequence). The CDR3 loop spans 12 amino acids. Losses at the gene ends were 5 bases for V and 8 bases for J; bases not matched to a gene: 8. CDR3 loop: CAWSAGGGGYTF. The CDR3 DNA is TGTGCCTGGTCCGCAGGGGGTGGAGGCTACACCTTC.

Only a few counts were recorded for this clonotype. The rearrangement uses TRBV11-2 and TRBJ2-1; 10 bases agree with TRBD2. The germline gives CDR1 SGHAT, CDR2 FQNNGV. CDR3 length equals 21 residues. V shed 1 base and J 0 bases; nucleotides not matched to a gene: 15. The CDR3: CASSLAGTSVFVGTSYNEQFF. CDR3 nucleotides: TGTGCCAGCAGCTTAGCAGGGACTAGCGTATTCGTAGGAACCTCCTACAATGAGCAGTTCTTC. Filled out from reference TRBV11-2 and TRBJ2-1, the complete variable domain reads EAGVAQSPRYKIIEKRQSVAFWCNPISGHATLYWYQQILGQGPKLLIQFQNNGVVDDSQLPKDRFSAERLKGVDSTLKIQPAKLEDSAVYLCASSLAGTSVFVGTSYNEQFFGPGTRLTVL.

This clonotype was picked up many times. The chain combines TRBV30 with TRBJ1-4; a weak D match, TRBD1 (5 bases). V was pared by 1 base and J by 2 bases, with 8 bases between. Germline V gene sequence: CDR1 GTSNPN, CDR2 SVGIG (reference sequence). This CDR3 region has 14 residues. CDR3 sequence: CAWSGGETNEKLFF. The DNA of the CDR3 is TGTGCCTGGAGTGGGGGGGAGACTAATGAAAAACTGTTTTTT.

Many counts were recorded for this clonotype. The J gene is TRBJ2-5, the V gene TRBV6-1, with 9 bases that match TRBD1. Trimming cost V 5 bases and J 4 bases; bases outside gene matches: 8. The germline CDR1 and CDR2 sequences are MNHNS and SASEGT. The CDR3 extends over 15 amino acids. The CDR3 spells CASSPGTGRRETQYF. CDR3 bases: TGTGCCAGCAGTCCTGGGACAGGGCGGCGAGAGACCCAGTACTTC.

The table lists this clonotype with a few counts. V usage is TRBV9 and J usage is TRBJ2-1; 8 nucleotides align to TRBD2. The length of the CDR3 is 18 residues. Germline V gene lookup returns CDR1 SGDLS and CDR2 YYNGEE. The ends lost 0 bases at V and 4 bases at J; junction bases unmatched: 12. The CDR3 sequence is CASSVEMSGSLLYNEQFF. The CDR3 DNA is TGTGCCAGCAGCGTAGAAATGAGCGGGAGCTTACTTTACAATGAGCAGTTCTTC.